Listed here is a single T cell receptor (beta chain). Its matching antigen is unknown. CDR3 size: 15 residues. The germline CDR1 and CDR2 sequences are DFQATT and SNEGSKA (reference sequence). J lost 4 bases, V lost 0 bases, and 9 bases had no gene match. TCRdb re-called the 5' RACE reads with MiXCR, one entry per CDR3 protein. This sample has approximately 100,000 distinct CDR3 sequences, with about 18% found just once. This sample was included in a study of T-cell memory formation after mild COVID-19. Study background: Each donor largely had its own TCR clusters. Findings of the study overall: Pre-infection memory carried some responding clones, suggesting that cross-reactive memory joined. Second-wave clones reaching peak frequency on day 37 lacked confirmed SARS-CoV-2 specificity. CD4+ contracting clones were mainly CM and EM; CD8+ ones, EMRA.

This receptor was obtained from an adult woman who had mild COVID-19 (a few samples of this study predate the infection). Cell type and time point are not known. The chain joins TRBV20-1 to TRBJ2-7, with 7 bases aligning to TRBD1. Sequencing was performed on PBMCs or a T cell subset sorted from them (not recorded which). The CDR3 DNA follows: TGCAGTGCTAGAGATCGTCTTGGACAGGTATACGAGCAGTACTTC. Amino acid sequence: CSARDRLGQVYEQYF.